The subject of this entry is one TCR beta chain. Across about two dozen US areas, participants ranged in age from roughly 18 to 95 years. This sample is part of a study of blood T cell repertoires in COVID-19. Turning to the study itself: The samples span acute and convalescent COVID-19 from the United States, Italy and Spain.

The germline gives CDR1 MNHEY, CDR2 SMNVEV (reference sequence). The CDR3 runs to 14 residues. The ends were cut back, 6 bases at V and 4 bases at J, with 13 bases in the middle. Only in-frame clones appear in the TCRdb table, and some are missing; sequencing was by immunoSEQ multiplex PCR. The table has some 160,000 clones, roughly 80% seen once. The receptor was derived from a woman aged 40 to 50 who had recovered from COVID-19. The source material was PBMCs or T cells enriched from blood (not recorded which). The chain couples TRBV27 to TRBJ2-1; the D gene is possibly TRBD2 (6 bases). The CDR3, as DNA: TGTGCCAGCAGAGGAGGGAGTGGATACAATGAGCAGTTCTTC. Translating it yields CASRGGSGYNEQFF.